What follows are 10 T cell receptor beta chains derived from one specimen sequenced in a study of regulatory T cells in long-lasting Graves disease. The authors built TCR beta libraries using iRepertoire HTBI primers and Arm-PCR of CDR3 regions. One entry per CDR3 protein, called by TCRdb with MiXCR from the multiplex PCR reads. This repertoire shows about 500,000 distinct CDR3 sequences, 16% found once; its top ten account for about 12%. Sample time point: newly diagnosed GD, antithyroid drugs for less than 3 months. The TCR library was made from RNA extracted from PBMCs. In addition, the sample was reused for a study of T cells in Graves' hyperthyroidism and ophthalmopathy.

The input for sequencing was peripheral blood mononuclear cells (PBMCs), taken at new diagnosis, from a patient treated with antithyroid drugs. The receptors come from a man aged 35 to 55 with Graves disease.

This clonotype was found a few times. The chain has TRBV20-1 and TRBJ2-2; 10 nucleotides line up with TRBD2. Looked up from germline, CDR1 is DFQATT and CDR2 is SNEGSKA (reference sequence). CDR3 length: 16 residues. The J segment lost 6 bases and the V segment lost 3 bases, leaving 10 bases of the junction unmatched. The CDR3 protein is CSARVSGRPNAGELFF. The CDR3 nucleotides read TGCAGTGCTAGGGTTAGCGGGAGGCCTAACGCCGGGGAGCTGTTTTTT.

Remarks on this clonotype: With a much larger clone just one base away, this may be a read error. The V call is TRBV20-1, the J call TRBJ1-1; 7 bases agree with TRBD1. The CDR3 spans 13 residues. Germline V gene sequence: CDR1 DFQATT, CDR2 SNEGSKA (reference sequence). CDR3 residues: CSAQSTGNAEAFF. The CDR3 coding sequence is TGCAGTGCTCAGTCGACAGGGAACGCTGAAGCTTTCTTT.

V and J are TRBV12-5 and TRBJ2-1; TRBD2 aligns across 13 bases. The CDR3 spans 14 residues. The V gene end was trimmed by 5 bases and the J gene end by 9 bases; junction bases not matched to a gene: 4. Germline assignment: CDR1 LGHNT and CDR2 FRNRAP. In DNA, the CDR3 is TGTGCTAGTGGTACTAGCGGGAGGGCGGCTGAGCAGTTCTTC. It translates to CASGTSGRAAEQFF.

This clonotype was picked up many times. The V gene is TRBV30, the J gene TRBJ1-5; D gene ambiguous. CDR1 and CDR2 from the germline V gene are GTSNPN and SVGIG (reference sequence). This CDR3 is 13 amino acids long. V lost 3 bases, J lost 4 bases, and 10 bases lay in between. The CDR3 nucleotides read TGTGCCTGGAGAGGGCAGAGTAATCAGCCCCAGCATTTT. Translation: CAWRGQSNQPQHF.

This clonotype was detected only once. Sequence at one end of the junction differs from germline and may be a read error. The genes are TRBV24-1 and TRBJ2-3; TRBD2 is a possible D gene (5 bases). Germline V gives CDR1 KGHDR, CDR2 SFDVKD. CDR3 length: 16 amino acids. This chain's CDR3 is CVTSEPAGLGTDTQYF. CDR3 DNA sequence: TGTGTCACCAGTGAGCCGGCGGGTCTCGGCACAGATACGCAGTATTTT.

This clonotype was seen ten or more times. The chain links TRBV7-8 to TRBJ2-7; 7 bases align to TRBD1. The J segment lost 1 base and the V segment lost 5 bases, leaving 5 bases of the junction unmatched. This CDR3 contains 14 residues. The germline V gene encodes CDR1 SGHVS and CDR2 FQNEAQ. CDR3 loop: CASSQSQGSYEQYF. The CDR3, as DNA: TGTGCCAGCAGCCAGTCACAGGGGTCCTACGAGCAGTACTTC.

The table lists this clonotype with many counts. The chain employs TRBV3-1 and TRBJ1-3, with D uncertain. Germline V gives CDR1 LGHDT, CDR2 YNNKEL (reference sequence). The CDR3 is made up of 13 amino acids. With 6 bases removed from V and 1 base from J, the gap between germline ends came to 7 bases. The CDR3 DNA reads TGTGCCAGCAGGGCTGGGTCTGGAAACACCATATATTTT. As protein: CASRAGSGNTIYF.

The J gene is TRBJ2-1, the V gene TRBV6-1; D is possibly TRBD1 or TRBD2 (6 bases each). The germline CDR1 and CDR2 sequences are MNHNS and SASEGT. The CDR3 extends over 19 amino acids. V dropped 6 bases and J dropped 2 bases, with 26 bases sitting between them. For the CDR3, the DNA is TGTGCCAGCAGCCCCAGGTCTAGCGAAAAAGGGGGAACCTACAATGAGCAGTTCTTC. It translates to CASSPRSSEKGGTYNEQFF.

The chain recombines TRBV15 with TRBJ1-1; D remains unclear. This CDR3 has 17 amino acids. V lost 0 bases and J lost 0, with 14 bases in between. The germline V gene has CDR1 LNHNV and CDR2 YYDKDF (reference sequence). CDR3 protein: CATSRDLLSPMNTEAFF. The CDR3 DNA sequence: TGTGCCACCAGCAGAGATCTTCTGTCACCGATGAACACTGAAGCTTTCTTT.

This clonotype was counted at least ten times. V and J are TRBV28 and TRBJ1-5; D remains ambiguous. From germline, CDR1 is MDHEN and CDR2 SYDVKM. CDR3 size: 12 residues. Between the trimmed V and J ends, which lost 8 bases and 6 bases, there was a span of 11 bases. The CDR3: CASGLTGQPQHF. The DNA of the CDR3 is TGTGCCAGCGGGTTAACCGGTCAGCCCCAGCATTTT.